The entry that follows covers one T cell receptor (beta chain) sequence. Its antigen specificity is not known. Within one base of it there is no much larger clone, and no base qualities were kept. The immunoSEQ Assay, a bias-controlled multiplex PCR, was used to amplify TCRbeta CDR3 regions from genomic DNA. The study's own analysis went as follows. The number of nucleated cells in each sample was estimated by amplification of reference gene primers within the assay. To quantify the absolute abundance of each unique TCRbeta CDR3 rearrangement, sequence reads were collapsed and filtered. Productive Simpson clonality was computed per sample as the square root of Simpson's diversity index over productive rearrangements. In its TCRdb copy, this immuneACCESS table keeps in-frame sequences only and misses some clones. Where compared with another copy, unresolved V genes explain less than half of these, and the others have no known cause. Clone size and the V and J calls come from that table; the DNA yielded D and trimming. The sample table contains 350,000 to 400,000 clones; only one count was recorded for around 87% of them. Over 0.9% of the sample lies in the top ten.

In the prospective study, participants were about 18 to 95 years old, resided in 20 to 30 geographic areas of the United States, and were enrolled through a virtual design. In the prospective study, participants were assigned to cohorts based on the clinical history participants reported in a screening survey and a study questionnaire. Each participant in the prospective study had whole blood, serum and a nasopharyngeal or oropharyngeal swab collected by mobile phlebotomists. Additional blood draws and questionnaires over a 2-month period could optionally be provided by prospective study participants. Before DNA extraction, prospective study blood samples were shipped either frozen or at room temperature. The CDR3 holds 19 amino acids from the cysteine to the phenylalanine. Only the CDR3 region is kept as DNA, spanning 57 bases read in frame from base 1. Taken from the germline V gene (reference sequence), the CDR1 and CDR2 loops are SEHNR and FQNEAQ. The V and J ends are trimmed by 3 bases and 5 bases, leaving 25 bases between them.

The data were taken from a study of blood T cell repertoires in COVID-19 (dated by TCRdb to about 2020). For the study in its entirety: Samples covering the acute and convalescent phases of COVID-19 were provided by collaborators in the United States, Italy and Spain. The prospective study material was composed of cDNA or gDNA derived from T cells, B-cell-depleted T cells, or PBMCs. The dataset comprised deeply sampled blood TCRbeta repertoires from subjects exposed to, actively infected with, or recovered from COVID-19. A freely available public database, intended as a resource for researchers studying the immune response to SARS-CoV-2, is where the repertoires were released. Samples were obtained from the ongoing ImmuneRACE study (first 160 participants) and from over 1,000 subjects provided by 6 global collaborators. A de-identified subject ID, COVID-19 status, age in years and sex were almost always included in the sample metadata. Where available, HLA class I and class II types were taken from metadata supplied by the sample provider and were not determined by assay-based typing. Overall study results and their limits: Clinical and demographic metadata were provided uncurated, with the amount varying by source and participant.

The sequenced sample consisted of PBMCs or T cells enriched from blood (not recorded which). The sequence was collected from a woman aged 25-40 years with acute COVID-19. This receptor chain uses TRBV7-9 and TRBJ1-4; TRBD1 might be the D gene, on 5 matching bases. The CDR3 corresponds to CASSLGTVSGAPRNEKLFF. The DNA sequence is TGTGCCAGCAGCTTGGGTACAGTGAGCGGGGCCCCGCGGAATGAAAAACTGTTTTTT.